This passage covers 11 T cell receptor beta chains from one sample sequenced in a study of T cell repertoires in cytomegalovirus infection. One entry per CDR3 protein, called by TCRdb with MiXCR from the reads. The sample comprises approximately 180,000 distinct CDR3 sequences, roughly a fifth of which are singletons, and about 3% rests with the top ten. The material sequenced was PBMCs. The receptors here all came from a human donor in good health (CMV status not recorded). Some clones in this sample may be carry-over from other donors' samples.

This clonotype came up once. Just one base apart from a much larger clone, this may be a read error. This CDR3 reads CASSILPMTSGDHNEQFF. CDR3 DNA: TGTGCCAGCAGCATTCTTCCTATGACTAGCGGGGACCACAATGAGCAGTTCTTC. The chain employs TRBV7-9 and TRBJ2-1; 11 bases line up with TRBD2. Trimming cost V 5 bases and J 5 bases; bases outside gene matches: 14. Looked up from germline, CDR1 is SEHNR and CDR2 is FQNEAQ (reference sequence). The CDR3 is 18 residues long.

In its sample, this clonotype was seen a few times. This chain uses TRBV4-3 with TRBJ2-4; 10 bases agree with TRBD2. Trimming cost V 4 bases and J 5 bases; bases outside gene matches: 8. CDR1 and CDR2 (germline): LGHNA, YSLEER. CDR3 size: 16 residues. The CDR3 DNA is TGCGCCAGCAGCCGTGCCTATCTAGCGGGAGAAAACATTCAGTACTTC. The encoded protein is CASSRAYLAGENIQYF.

CDR3 sequence: CASSLAGQGMSNEQFF. CDR3 nucleotide sequence: TGCGCCAGCAGCTTGGCAGGACAGGGGATGTCGAATGAGCAGTTCTTC. V and J are TRBV5-1 and TRBJ2-1, with TRBD1 identical over 9 bases. After removal of 0 bases from V and 7 bases from J, the junction contained 8 bases not matched to a gene. The CDR3 is made up of 16 amino acids. Germline CDR1 and CDR2: SGHRS and YFSETQ.

Only a few counts were recorded for this clonotype. This chain uses TRBV5-1 with TRBJ1-1, with a tentative D call TRBD1 (5 bases). The germline CDR1 and CDR2 sequences are SGHRS and YFSETQ. Trimming removed 5 bases at V and 0 bases at J, with 11 bases between. The CDR3 length is 14 residues. The CDR3: CASSVGPMNTEAFF. In DNA form, the CDR3 reads TGCGCCAGCAGTGTGGGACCGATGAACACTGAAGCTTTCTTT.

The chain is built from TRBV15 and TRBJ2-1; 9 nucleotides line up with TRBD1. This CDR3 contains 13 residues. J lost 8 bases, V lost 11 bases, and 10 bases had no gene match. Germline assignment: CDR1 LNHNV and CDR2 YYDKDF (reference sequence). The DNA for the CDR3 is TGTGCCGGCACGGGACAGGGCGGCCATGAGCAGTTCTTC. This translates into CAGTGQGGHEQFF.

The chain employs TRBV15 and TRBJ2-3; D is unresolved. The CDR3 is 16 amino acids. Trimming stripped 1 base from V and 2 bases from J, with 13 bases between. In germline, CDR1 is LNHNV, CDR2 YYDKDF (reference sequence). CDR3: CATSRGEVGLTDTQYF. CDR3 coding DNA: TGTGCCACCAGCAGAGGGGAAGTAGGTCTCACAGATACGCAGTATTTT.

A few counts support this clonotype. CDR3: CASSQAGGEGANVLTF. In nucleotides, the CDR3 is TGCGCCAGCAGCCAAGCCGGGGGCGAAGGGGCCAACGTCCTGACTTTC. The chain joins TRBV4-1 to TRBJ2-6; TRBD1 or TRBD2 may be the D gene (6 bases each). The CDR3 sequence is 16 residues long. The ends were cut back, 1 base at V and 4 bases at J, with 11 bases in the middle. The germline gives CDR1 MGHRA, CDR2 YSYEKL.

In this sample, this clonotype turned up many times. The chain recombines TRBV28 with TRBJ1-1; D remains ambiguous. The V and J ends lost 7 bases and 1 base respectively, with 4 bases between them. Germline CDR1 MDHEN, CDR2 SYDVKM. This CDR3 comprises 11 residues. CDR3 protein: CASTSNTEAFF. CDR3 DNA: TGTGCCAGCACCTCGAACACTGAAGCTTTCTTT.

In its sample, this clonotype was seen many times. The chain uses TRBV7-8 and TRBJ2-1, with a possible D match to TRBD1 (7 bases). This CDR3 comprises 13 residues. Deletions cut 6 bases from V and 7 bases from J, with 13 bases between. CDR1 and CDR2 from the germline V gene are SGHVS and FQNEAQ. The CDR3 loop is CASSAGGPNEQFF. The DNA for the CDR3 is TGTGCCAGCAGTGCAGGGGGGCCGAATGAGCAGTTCTTC. Based on the CDR3 plus reference TRBV7-8 and TRBJ2-1, the full variable domain is GAGVSQSPRYKVAKRGQDVALRCDPISGHVSLFWYQQALGQGPEFLTYFQNEAQLDKSGLPSDRFFAERPEGSVSTLKIQRTQQEDSAVYLCASSAGGPNEQFFGPGTRLTVL.

This clonotype occurred many times. The chain carries TRBV19 and TRBJ1-1; D is undetermined. The germline CDR1 and CDR2 sequences are LNHDA and SQIVND (reference sequence). Trimming pared 9 bases from V and 6 bases from J, leaving 11 bases between. The CDR3 is 11 residues long. CDR3 nucleotide sequence: TGTGCCAGCCATACCTACGCTGAAGCTTTCTTT. Protein: CASHTYAEAFF.

This clonotype showed up just a few times. DNA for the CDR3: TGTGCCAGCAGCTTGGGAGGTAGCGGGAGATTCTACGAGCAGTACTTC. Amino acids: CASSLGGSGRFYEQYF. The chain carries TRBV5-4 and TRBJ2-7, with 9 bases that match TRBD2. V dropped 0 bases and J dropped 3; count of bases not matched to a gene: 7. Germline loops: CDR1 SGHNT, CDR2 YYREEE (reference sequence). This CDR3 region has 16 residues.